Below are 8 T cell receptor beta chains sequenced from a single sample in a study of blood T cell repertoires in COVID-19. The assay was immunoSEQ multiplex PCR, and TCRdb's table has in-frame clones only and misses some. This table has approximately 170,000 clones, about four fifths appearing once. The sample comprised peripheral blood. The receptors stem from a woman older than 75 with active or convalescent COVID-19.

V and J are TRBV28 and TRBJ1-2, with a weak D call TRBD1 (6 bases). This CDR3 is built from 17 residues. Trimming took off 4 bases at V and 2 bases at J, with 20 bases between the two ends. Per germline, CDR1 MDHEN and CDR2 SYDVKM. The CDR3 sequence: CASSSNLPGGTNYGYTF. The CDR3 bases are TGTGCCAGCAGTTCCAACCTCCCGGGGGGCACCAACTATGGCTACACCTTC.

This clone was found once. The chain has TRBV28 and TRBJ1-1; maybe TRBD1 (6 bases). The CDR3 is 14 residues long. The V and J ends lost 5 bases and 4 bases respectively, with 14 bases between them. In germline, CDR1 is MDHEN, CDR2 SYDVKM. As DNA, the CDR3 is TGTGCCAGCAGTCCAATCAGGGGTGGCACTGAAGCTTTCTTT. Its translation: CASSPIRGGTEAFF.

The chain couples TRBV2 to TRBJ2-7; unclear D gene. The germline gives CDR1 SNHLY, CDR2 FYNNEI. Trimming left V 5 bases short and J 0 bases short, with 5 bases between. The CDR3 has 12 amino acids. CDR3 region: CASSPTSYEQYF. The CDR3 DNA follows: TGTGCCAGCAGTCCTACCTCCTACGAGCAGTACTTC.

This clone was picked up one time. This sequence joins TRBV28 and TRBJ1-1; TRBD1 matches 7 bases. Germline-derived CDR1 and CDR2 are MDHEN and SYDVKM. The CDR3 runs to 12 residues. Trimming at V came to 6 bases and at J to 3 bases, leaving 1 base not matched to a gene. CDR3 bases: TGTGCCAGCAGAGGACAGGACACTGAAGCTTTCTTT. Translating gives CASRGQDTEAFF.

About this clone itself: At the DNA level, this CDR3 is encoded by other sequences in the same sample as well. The rearrangement joins TRBV12-3 or TRBV12-4 to TRBJ2-2; D uncertain. V was clipped by 3 bases and J by 1 base, with 3 bases between them. The CDR3 totals 13 residues. The DNA for the CDR3 is TGTGCCAGCAGTTTCAGGAACACCGGGGAGCTGTTTTTT. Protein product: CASSFRNTGELFF.

This chain joins TRBV15 and TRBJ2-7; 10 bases line up with TRBD1. Unmatched junction bases numbered 11, after V lost 9 bases and J lost 9 bases. CDR3 length equals 13 residues. CDR1 LNHNV and CDR2 YYDKDF come from the germline V gene (reference sequence). The CDR3 DNA reads TGTGCCACGAGCCGGGACAGGGGATTTGGGCAGTACTTC. This encodes CATSRDRGFGQYF.

The V call is TRBV18, the J call TRBJ2-5, with TRBD2 as a possible D gene (5 bases). The CDR3 totals 14 residues. The V gene lost 3 bases and the J gene lost 9 bases, with 17 bases spanning the gap. CDR1 and CDR2 from the germline V gene are KGHSH and LQKENI. CDR3 sequence: CASSPREGSQAQYF. In DNA, the CDR3 is TGTGCCAGCTCACCCCGAGAGGGTTCCCAGGCCCAGTACTTC.

The chain carries TRBV7-2 and TRBJ1-5, with 8 bases fitting TRBD1. The germline gives CDR1 SGHTA, CDR2 FQGNSA. This CDR3 has 16 amino acids. V lost 3 bases and J lost 3; bases outside the gene matches: 7. CDR3 coding DNA: TGTGCCAGCAGCTTCCGCGACAGGGGCCACAATCAGCCCCAGCATTTT. This translates into CASSFRDRGHNQPQHF.